This is a list of T cell receptor beta chains from one sample in a study of T-cell memory formation after mild COVID-19. TCRdb re-derived calls from the 5' RACE reads in MiXCR, one entry per CDR3 protein. The table includes around 300,000 distinct CDR3 sequences, over 10% detected once. Sequencing was carried out using PBMCs or a T cell subset sorted from them (not recorded which). The receptor set was obtained from a man between 18 and 35 years old who had mild COVID-19 (a few samples of this study predate the infection). Cell type and time point are not known. CDR3s include the opening cysteine and the closing phenylalanine or tryptophan. A D gene is named only where the DNA matches it firmly. Some rows mark clone size as missing; the rest say once, few, many or name a class of expanded clone.

d_gene: TRBD2; v_gene: TRBV20-1; j_gene: TRBJ2-7; abundance: few; CDR3nt: TGCAGTGCCGGAGCGGGGGGGCTCCTTGGCGAGCAGTACTTC; CDR3aa: CSAGAGGLLGEQYF
d_gene: .; v_gene: TRBV6-5; j_gene: TRBJ2-1; abundance: few; CDR3nt: TGTGCCAGCAGTTACTCTTATCAGAACAATGAGCAGTTCTTC; CDR3aa: CASSYSYQNNEQFF
d_gene: .; v_gene: TRBV19; j_gene: TRBJ2-5; abundance: .; CDR3nt: TGTGCCAGTAAGGGGACGAATGGCCAAGAGACCCAGTACTTC; CDR3aa: CASKGTNGQETQYF
d_gene: TRBD1; v_gene: TRBV2; j_gene: TRBJ2-5; abundance: .; CDR3nt: TGTGCCAGCAGTGAAGCGGGGACAGGGCGAGAGACCCAGTACTTC; CDR3aa: CASSEAGTGRETQYF
d_gene: TRBD2; v_gene: TRBV5-1; j_gene: TRBJ2-3; abundance: .; CDR3nt: TGCGCCAGCAGCCCGCCGACTAGCGGGGGAGATACGCAGTATTTT; CDR3aa: CASSPPTSGGDTQYF
d_gene: .; v_gene: TRBV7-2; j_gene: TRBJ2-6; abundance: many; CDR3nt: TGTGCCAGCAGCTTACGAGGGCCCTTGACTTTC; CDR3aa: CASSLRGPLTF
d_gene: .; v_gene: TRBV2; j_gene: TRBJ2-5; abundance: few; CDR3nt: TGTGCCAGCGGGCCAGCCCAAGAGACCCAGTACTTC; CDR3aa: CASGPAQETQYF
d_gene: TRBD1; v_gene: TRBV18; j_gene: TRBJ1-2; abundance: .; CDR3nt: TGTGCCAGCTCACCTTCCGGGAGGACAGGGGGCTACACCTTC; CDR3aa: CASSPSGRTGGYTF
d_gene: TRBD1; v_gene: TRBV7-2; j_gene: TRBJ2-2; abundance: few; CDR3nt: TGTGCCAGCAGCCGCTTCGATGTAGGGGGCGGCACCGGGGAGCTGTTTTTT; CDR3aa: CASSRFDVGGGTGELFF
d_gene: .; v_gene: TRBV7-9; j_gene: TRBJ1-1; abundance: .; CDR3nt: TGTGCCAGCATTGCCAGACGGATCCTAGGGGTAAACACTGAAGCTTTCTTT; CDR3aa: CASIARRILGVNTEAFF
d_gene: .; v_gene: TRBV29-1; j_gene: TRBJ2-3; abundance: .; CDR3nt: TGCAGCGCAACCCTGGGAGGTTCGAGCACAGATACGCAGTATTTT; CDR3aa: CSATLGGSSTDTQYF
d_gene: TRBD2; v_gene: TRBV27; j_gene: TRBJ2-5; abundance: .; CDR3nt: TGTGCCAGCAGTCCCGGACTAGCGGGGGGTTCAGAGACCCAGTACTTC; CDR3aa: CASSPGLAGGSETQYF
d_gene: TRBD1; v_gene: TRBV3-1; j_gene: TRBJ2-1; abundance: few; CDR3nt: TGTGCCAGCAGCCAAGCCAGGGGGCTTGAGCAGTTCTTC; CDR3aa: CASSQARGLEQFF
d_gene: TRBD1; v_gene: TRBV30; j_gene: TRBJ2-3; abundance: .; CDR3nt: TGTGCCTGGCGTCGGACAGGGCCAGATACGCAGTATTTT; CDR3aa: CAWRRTGPDTQYF
d_gene: TRBD1; v_gene: TRBV4-2; j_gene: TRBJ2-1; abundance: many; CDR3nt: TGTGCCAGCAGCCAAGGTGACAGGGTCAATGAGCAGTTCTTC; CDR3aa: CASSQGDRVNEQFF
d_gene: .; v_gene: TRBV11-2; j_gene: TRBJ1-1; abundance: many; CDR3nt: TGTGCCAGCAGACGGGGTACTGAAGCTTTCTTT; CDR3aa: CASRRGTEAFF
d_gene: .; v_gene: TRBV20-1; j_gene: TRBJ2-1; abundance: many; CDR3nt: TGCAGTGCTAGTGATCCTGGAAGGGTGGGTGAGCAGTTCTTC; CDR3aa: CSASDPGRVGEQFF
d_gene: .; v_gene: TRBV12-3/TRBV12-4; j_gene: TRBJ1-1; abundance: many; CDR3nt: TGTGCCAGCAGTTTTGGGCGGAACACTGAAGCTTTCTTT; CDR3aa: CASSFGRNTEAFF
d_gene: .; v_gene: TRBV5-1; j_gene: TRBJ1-6; abundance: .; CDR3nt: TGCGCCAGTGCAGTCCAAGGGAATTCACCCCTCCACTTT; CDR3aa: CASAVQGNSPLHF